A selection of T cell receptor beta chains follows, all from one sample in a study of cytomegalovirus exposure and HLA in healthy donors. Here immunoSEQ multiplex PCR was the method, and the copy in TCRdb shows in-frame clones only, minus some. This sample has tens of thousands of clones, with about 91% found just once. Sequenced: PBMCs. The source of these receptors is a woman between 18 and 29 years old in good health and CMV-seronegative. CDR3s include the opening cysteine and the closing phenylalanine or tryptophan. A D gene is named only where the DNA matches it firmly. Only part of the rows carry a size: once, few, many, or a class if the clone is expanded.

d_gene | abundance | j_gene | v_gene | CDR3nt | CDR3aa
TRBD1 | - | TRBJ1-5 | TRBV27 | TGTGCCAGCAGGGTGACAGGGGGCAATCAGCCCCAGCATTTT | CASRVTGGNQPQHF
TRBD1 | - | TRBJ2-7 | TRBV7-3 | TGTGCCAGCAGCCCCACAGGGGACGAGCAGTACTTC | CASSPTGDEQYF
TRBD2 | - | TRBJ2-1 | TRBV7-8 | TGTGCCAGCAGCTTAGGAGTCCCTAGACTAGCGGGGGATGAGCAGTTCTTC | CASSLGVPRLAGDEQFF
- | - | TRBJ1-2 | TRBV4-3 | TGCGCCAGCAGCCAGAACAACAGGGTGCCCTATGGCTACACCTTC | CASSQNNRVPYGYTF
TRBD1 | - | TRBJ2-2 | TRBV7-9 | TGTGCCAGCAGCCCACAGGGGACCGGGGAGCTGTTTTTT | CASSPQGTGELFF
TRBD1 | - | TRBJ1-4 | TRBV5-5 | TGTGCCAGCAGATTCACAGGGGGCTCGTATGAAAAACTGTTTTTT | CASRFTGGSYEKLFF
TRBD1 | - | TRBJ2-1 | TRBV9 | TGTGCCAGCAGCTCCCTGGACAGGGGCGTTTTCAATGAGCAGTTCTTC | CASSSLDRGVFNEQFF
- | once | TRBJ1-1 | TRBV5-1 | TGCGCCAGCAGCTTGGGTGGCTCAGGGAGGGGAAACACTGAAGCTTTCTTT | CASSLGGSGRGNTEAFF
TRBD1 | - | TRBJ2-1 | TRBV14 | TGTGCCAGCAGCCAATCTCGAAGTAAACGCGGGACAGGGGGCAACCAAAATTACAATGAGCAGTTCTTC | CASSQSRSKRGTGGNQNYNEQFF
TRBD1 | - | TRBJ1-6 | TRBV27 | TGTGCCAGCAGACCGGGACAGGGGCCGCGCTCCTATAATTCACCCCTCCACTTT | CASRPGQGPRSYNSPLHF
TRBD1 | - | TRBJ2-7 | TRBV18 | TGTGCCAGCTCAGGACAGGGGCTGTTGCTCGACGAGCAGTACTTC | CASSGQGLLLDEQYF
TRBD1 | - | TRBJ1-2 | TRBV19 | TGTGCCAGTAGTAGGACAGGACCCCCCTATGGCTACACCTTC | CASSRTGPPYGYTF
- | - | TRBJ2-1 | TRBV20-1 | TGCAGTGCGGCCAACAGGGCTGAGCAGTTCTTC | CSAANRAEQFF
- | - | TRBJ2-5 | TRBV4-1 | TGCGCCAGCAGCCAAGATAACAGCCATACCCAGTACTTC | CASSQDNSHTQYF
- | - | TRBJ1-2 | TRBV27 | TGTGCCAGCAGGCGGGGGCCGAGCTATGGCTACACCTTC | CASRRGPSYGYTF
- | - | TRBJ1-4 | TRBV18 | TGTGCCAGCTCACTCACGGGAGTTAATGAAAAACTGTTTTTT | CASSLTGVNEKLFF
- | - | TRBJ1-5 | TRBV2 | TGTGCCAGCAGTCAACAGGTCTATAGCAATCAGCCCCAGCATTTT | CASSQQVYSNQPQHF
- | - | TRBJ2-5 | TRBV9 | TGTGCCAGCAGCAAAGGGATTTCACAGGGTGCGGAGGAGACCCAGTACTTC | CASSKGISQGAEETQYF
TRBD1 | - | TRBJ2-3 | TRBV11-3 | TGTGCCAGCAGACCATCGGACAGGGGTAGCACAGATACGCAGTATTTT | CASRPSDRGSTDTQYF
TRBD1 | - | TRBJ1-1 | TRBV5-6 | TGTGCCAGCAGCCCAATGACAGGGAGTTTCACTGAAGCTTTCTTT | CASSPMTGSFTEAFF
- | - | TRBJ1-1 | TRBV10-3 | TGTGCCATCAACGGGGTCGGAACTGAAGCTTTCTTT | CAINGVGTEAFF
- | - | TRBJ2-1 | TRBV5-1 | TGCGCCAGCAGCCCCGGGATTTCCTACAATGAGCAGTTCTTC | CASSPGISYNEQFF
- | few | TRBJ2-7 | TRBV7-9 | TGTGCCAGCAGCTTCGCGGGGGCATCGTGGGAGCAGTACTTC | CASSFAGASWEQYF
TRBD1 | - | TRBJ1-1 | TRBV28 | TGTGCCAGCCAACCGGCAGGGGGCGTGAACACTGAAGCTTTCTTT | CASQPAGGVNTEAFF
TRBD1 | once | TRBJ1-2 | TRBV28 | TGTGCCAGCAGGATCCCCCCGGGACAGGGCTTTGGCTACACCTTC | CASRIPPGQGFGYTF
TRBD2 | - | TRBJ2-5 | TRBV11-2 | TGTGCCAGCAGCTTAGGGGGGGGGACCCAGTACTTC | CASSLGGGTQYF
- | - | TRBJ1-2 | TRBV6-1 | TGTGCCAGCAGTGAATCCGTTCACTATGGCTACACCTTC | CASSESVHYGYTF
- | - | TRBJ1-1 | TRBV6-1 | TGTGCCAGTAGTGCGGTTGGAGGCACTGAAGCTTTCTTT | CASSAVGGTEAFF
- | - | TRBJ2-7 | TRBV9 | TGTGCCAGCAGCCCCACAGACCTATCCTACGAGCAGTACTTC | CASSPTDLSYEQYF
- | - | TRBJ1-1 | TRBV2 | TGTGCCAGCATAAAGGGACTCAACACTGAAGCTTTCTTT | CASIKGLNTEAFF
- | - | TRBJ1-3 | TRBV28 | TGTGCCAGCAGTCCCCACGACAGCTATTCTGGAAACACCATATATTTT | CASSPHDSYSGNTIYF
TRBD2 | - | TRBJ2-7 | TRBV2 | TGTGCCAGCAGTGAAGAATGGGGGGGTAACCCCTTTTGGGAGCAGTACTTC | CASSEEWGGNPFWEQYF
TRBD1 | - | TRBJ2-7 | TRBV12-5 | TGTGCTAGTGCCACGGACAGGGGGCGATACGAGCAGTACTTC | CASATDRGRYEQYF
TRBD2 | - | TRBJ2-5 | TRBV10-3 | TGTGCCATCAGTGATGGGAGCGGGGGGGACCAAGAGACCCAGTACTTC | CAISDGSGGDQETQYF
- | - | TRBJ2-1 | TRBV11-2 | TGTGCCAGCAGCTTGGCCAATGAGCAGTTCTTC | CASSLANEQFF
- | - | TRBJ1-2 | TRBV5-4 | TGTGCCAGCAGCTTGGACAGGTCATATGGCTACACCTTC | CASSLDRSYGYTF
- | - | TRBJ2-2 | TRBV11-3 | TGTGCCAGCAGCGGGGGCTGGCGGCAAACGAACACCGGGGAGCTGTTTTTT | CASSGGWRQTNTGELFF
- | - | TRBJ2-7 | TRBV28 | TGTGCCAGCAGCCAGGGGTACGAGCAGTACTTC | CASSQGYEQYF
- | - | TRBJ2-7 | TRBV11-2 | TGTGCCAGCAGCTTAGCGCAGGGCTACGAGCAGTACTTC | CASSLAQGYEQYF
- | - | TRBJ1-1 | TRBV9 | TGTGCCAGCAGCGTAGGGGGGGTGGGGTCCGAAGCTTTCTTT | CASSVGGVGSEAFF
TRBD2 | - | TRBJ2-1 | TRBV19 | TGTGCCAGTAGTACTAGCGGGGGGACCTACAATGAGCAGTTCTTC | CASSTSGGTYNEQFF
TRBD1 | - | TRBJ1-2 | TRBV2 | TGTGCCAGCACCACCAGGCCAGGGGGATATGGCTACACCTTC | CASTTRPGGYGYTF
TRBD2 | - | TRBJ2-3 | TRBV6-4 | TGTGCCAGCAGTGACTCGGCTAGCGGGGACACAGATACGCAGTATTTT | CASSDSASGDTDTQYF
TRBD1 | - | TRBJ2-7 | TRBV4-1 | TGCGCCAGCAGCCAAGGGACAGGGAACTACGAGCAGTACTTC | CASSQGTGNYEQYF
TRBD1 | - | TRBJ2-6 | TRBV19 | TGTGCCAGTAGTCAGGGACAGGGACGGTCTGGGGCCAACGTCCTGACTTTC | CASSQGQGRSGANVLTF
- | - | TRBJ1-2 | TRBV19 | TGTGCCAGTAGTTCCCGCCTAAGCGCACTGGAGCATGGCTACACCTTC | CASSSRLSALEHGYTF
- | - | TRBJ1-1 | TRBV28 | TGTGCCAGCACCGGGGAGACAAAGAGCGGCACTGAAGCTTTCTTT | CASTGETKSGTEAFF
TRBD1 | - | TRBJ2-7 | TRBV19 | TGTGCCAGTAGTTTAATATCAGGGGGAGAGCAGTACTTC | CASSLISGGEQYF
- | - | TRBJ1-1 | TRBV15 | TGTGCCACCAGCAGAGATCTATCGGGGGGCACTGAAGCTTTCTTT | CATSRDLSGGTEAFF
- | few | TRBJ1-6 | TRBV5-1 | TGCGCCAGCAGCGTCTCAGACCTGGAGAGGTCACCCCTCCACTTT | CASSVSDLERSPLHF
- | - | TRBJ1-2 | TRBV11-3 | TGTGCCAGCAGCCTAAAGGAGGATGGCTACACCTTC | CASSLKEDGYTF
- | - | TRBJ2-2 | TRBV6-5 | TGTGCCAGCAGTTACTCGGGGGCGACCGGGGAGCTGTTTTTT | CASSYSGATGELFF
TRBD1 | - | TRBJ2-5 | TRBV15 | TGTGCCACCAGCAGCCTACCACAGGGGAGAGGAGAGACCCAGTACTTC | CATSSLPQGRGETQYF
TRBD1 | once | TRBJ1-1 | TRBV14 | TGTGCCAGCAGACCCTGGACAGGGCCAAGGGGGAACACTGAAGCTTTCTTT | CASRPWTGPRGNTEAFF
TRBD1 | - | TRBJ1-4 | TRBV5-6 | TGTGCCAGCAGTCTGGGTGGGACAGAGAATGAAAAACTGTTTTTT | CASSLGGTENEKLFF
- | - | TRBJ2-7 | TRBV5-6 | TGTGCCAGCAGCTATCCGGGGAGCCGGAGCTCCTACGAGCAGTACTTC | CASSYPGSRSSYEQYF
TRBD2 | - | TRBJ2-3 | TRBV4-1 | TGCGCCAGCAGCCAAGATGGGCTAGCGGGTAGCACAGATACGCAGTATTTT | CASSQDGLAGSTDTQYF
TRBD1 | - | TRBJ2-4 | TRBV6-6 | TGTGCCAGCAGTTTTGCGGACAGGGAAAACATTCAGTACTTC | CASSFADRENIQYF
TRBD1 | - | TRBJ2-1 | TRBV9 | TGTGCCAGCAGCCCTGGGGACAGCTACAATGAGCAGTTCTTC | CASSPGDSYNEQFF